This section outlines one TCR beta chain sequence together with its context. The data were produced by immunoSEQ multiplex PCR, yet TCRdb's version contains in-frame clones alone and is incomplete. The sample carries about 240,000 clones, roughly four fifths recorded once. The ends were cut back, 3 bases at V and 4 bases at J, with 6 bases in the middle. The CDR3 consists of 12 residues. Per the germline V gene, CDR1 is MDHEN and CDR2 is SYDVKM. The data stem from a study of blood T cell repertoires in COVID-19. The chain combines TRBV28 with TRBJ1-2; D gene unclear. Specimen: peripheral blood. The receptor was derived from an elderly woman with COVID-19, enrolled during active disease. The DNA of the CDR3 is TGTGCCAGCAGTTTCCTGGCCTATGGCTACACCTTC. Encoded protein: CASSFLAYGYTF.